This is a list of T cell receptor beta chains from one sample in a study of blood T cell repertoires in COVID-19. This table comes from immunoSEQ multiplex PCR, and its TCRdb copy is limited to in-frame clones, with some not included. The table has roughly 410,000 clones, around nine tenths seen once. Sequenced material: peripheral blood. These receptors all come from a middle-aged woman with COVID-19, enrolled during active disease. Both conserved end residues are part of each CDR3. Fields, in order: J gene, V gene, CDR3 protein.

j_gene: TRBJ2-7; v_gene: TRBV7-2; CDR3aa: CASSRDSSYEQYF
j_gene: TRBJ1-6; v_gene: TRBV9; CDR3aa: CASSGGFSYNSPLHF
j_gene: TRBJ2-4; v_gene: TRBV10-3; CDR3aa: CAIKGGDIQYF
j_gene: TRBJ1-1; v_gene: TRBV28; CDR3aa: CASNSWAGEAFF
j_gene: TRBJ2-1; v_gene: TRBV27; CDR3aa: CASSLNPGLDNEQFF
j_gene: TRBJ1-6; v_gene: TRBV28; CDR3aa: CASTVVNSPLHF
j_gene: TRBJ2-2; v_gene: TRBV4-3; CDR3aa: CASGAGVRTGELFF
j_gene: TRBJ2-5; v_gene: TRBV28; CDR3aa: CASSSGQQETQYF
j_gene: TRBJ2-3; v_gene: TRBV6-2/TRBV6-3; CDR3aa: CASSSPMTDTQYF
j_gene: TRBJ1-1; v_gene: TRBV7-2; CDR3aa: CASTSYGSRPSRNEAFF
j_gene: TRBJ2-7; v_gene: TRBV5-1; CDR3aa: CASSLGGQGSDEQYF
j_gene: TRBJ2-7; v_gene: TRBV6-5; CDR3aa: CASGQTGPSYEQYF
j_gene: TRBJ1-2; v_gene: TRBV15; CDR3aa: CATSRDLTGQYTF
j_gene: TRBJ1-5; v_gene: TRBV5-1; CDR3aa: CASSYTARLDSNQPQHF
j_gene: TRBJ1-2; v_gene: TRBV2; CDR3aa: CASTPTTGESGYTF
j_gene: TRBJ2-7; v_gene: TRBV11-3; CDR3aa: CASSLDPGQGGGYEQYF
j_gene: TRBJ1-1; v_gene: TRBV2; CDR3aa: CASSVQGPTNTEAFF
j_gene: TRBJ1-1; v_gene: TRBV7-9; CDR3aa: CASTLSANTEAFF
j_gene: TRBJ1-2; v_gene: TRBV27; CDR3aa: CASRSGANYGYTF
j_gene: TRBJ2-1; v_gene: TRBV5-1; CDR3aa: CASSLAGGSSYNEQFF
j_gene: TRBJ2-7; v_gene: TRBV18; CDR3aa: CASSPTQDYEQYF
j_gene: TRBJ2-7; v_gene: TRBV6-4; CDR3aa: CASSDPLHPATTYEQYF
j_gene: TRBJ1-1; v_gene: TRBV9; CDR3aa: CASSVDSRGGTEAFF
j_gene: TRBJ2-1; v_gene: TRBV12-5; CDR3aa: CASGLIPILARKYNEQFF
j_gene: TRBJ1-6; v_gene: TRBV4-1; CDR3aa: CASSQDHHDRNSPLHF